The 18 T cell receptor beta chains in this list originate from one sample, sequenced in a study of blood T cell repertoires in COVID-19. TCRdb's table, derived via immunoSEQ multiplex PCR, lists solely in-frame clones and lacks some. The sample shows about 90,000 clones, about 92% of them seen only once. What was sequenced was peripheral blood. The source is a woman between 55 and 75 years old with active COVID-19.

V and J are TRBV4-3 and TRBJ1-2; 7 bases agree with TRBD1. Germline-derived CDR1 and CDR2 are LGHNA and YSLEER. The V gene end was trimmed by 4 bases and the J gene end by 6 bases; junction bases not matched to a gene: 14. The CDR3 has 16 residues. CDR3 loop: CASSRGRLDRANGYTF. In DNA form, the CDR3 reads TGCGCCAGCAGCCGGGGCCGGCTAGACAGGGCTAATGGCTACACCTTC.

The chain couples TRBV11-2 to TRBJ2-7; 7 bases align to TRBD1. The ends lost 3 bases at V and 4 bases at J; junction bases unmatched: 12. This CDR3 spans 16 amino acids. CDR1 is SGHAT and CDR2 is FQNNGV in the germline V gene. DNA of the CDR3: TGTGCCAGCAGCTTCGTCTTGCTGGGACAGCAATACGAGCAGTACTTC. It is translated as CASSFVLLGQQYEQYF. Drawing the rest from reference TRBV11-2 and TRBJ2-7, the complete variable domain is EAGVAQSPRYKIIEKRQSVAFWCNPISGHATLYWYQQILGQGPKLLIQFQNNGVVDDSQLPKDRFSAERLKGVDSTLKIQPAKLEDSAVYLCASSFVLLGQQYEQYFGPGTRLTVT.

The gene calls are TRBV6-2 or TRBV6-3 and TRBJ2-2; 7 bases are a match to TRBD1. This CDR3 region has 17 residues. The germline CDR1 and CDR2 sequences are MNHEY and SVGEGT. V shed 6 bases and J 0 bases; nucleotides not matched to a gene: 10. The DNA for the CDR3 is TGTGCCAGCAGCCCAGGGGGAGCCGTTACGAACACCGGGGAGCTGTTTTTT. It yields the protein CASSPGGAVTNTGELFF.

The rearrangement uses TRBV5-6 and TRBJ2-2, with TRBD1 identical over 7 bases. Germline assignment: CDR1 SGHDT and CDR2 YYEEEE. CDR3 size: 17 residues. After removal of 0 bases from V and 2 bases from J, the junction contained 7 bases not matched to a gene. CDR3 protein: CASSLASQGGNTGELFF. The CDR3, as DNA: TGTGCCAGCAGCTTGGCCAGCCAAGGGGGCAACACCGGGGAGCTGTTTTTT.

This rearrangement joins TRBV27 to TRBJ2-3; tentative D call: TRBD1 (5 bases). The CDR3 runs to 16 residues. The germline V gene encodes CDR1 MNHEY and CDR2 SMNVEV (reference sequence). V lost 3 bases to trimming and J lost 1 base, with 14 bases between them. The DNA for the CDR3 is TGTGCCAGCAGTTTTTCCAGGGTACAACGCACAGATACGCAGTATTTT. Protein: CASSFSRVQRTDTQYF.

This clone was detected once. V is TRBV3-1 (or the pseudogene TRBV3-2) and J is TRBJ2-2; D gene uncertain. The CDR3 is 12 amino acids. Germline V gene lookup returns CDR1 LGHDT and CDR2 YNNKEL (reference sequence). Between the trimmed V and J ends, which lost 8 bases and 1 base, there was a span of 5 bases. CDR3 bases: TGTGCCAGCTCCCTGAACACCGGGGAGCTGTTTTTT. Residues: CASSLNTGELFF.

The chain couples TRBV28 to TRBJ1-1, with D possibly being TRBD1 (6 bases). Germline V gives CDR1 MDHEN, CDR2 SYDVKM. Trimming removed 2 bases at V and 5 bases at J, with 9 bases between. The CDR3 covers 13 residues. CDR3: CASSLGGLTEAFF. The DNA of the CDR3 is TGTGCCAGCAGTTTAGGGGGCTTAACTGAAGCTTTCTTT.

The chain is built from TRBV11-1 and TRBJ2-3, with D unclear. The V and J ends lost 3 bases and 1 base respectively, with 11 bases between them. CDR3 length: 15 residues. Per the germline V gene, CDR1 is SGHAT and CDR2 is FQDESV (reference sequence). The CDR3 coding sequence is TGTGCCAGCAGCTTGAGATTCATGGGCACAGATACGCAGTATTTT. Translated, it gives CASSLRFMGTDTQYF.

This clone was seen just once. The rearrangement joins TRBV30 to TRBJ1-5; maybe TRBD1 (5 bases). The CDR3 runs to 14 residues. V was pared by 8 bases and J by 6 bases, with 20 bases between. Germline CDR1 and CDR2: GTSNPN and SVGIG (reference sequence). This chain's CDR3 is CAATSGIPGQPQHF. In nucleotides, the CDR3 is TGTGCCGCCACCTCAGGGATCCCGGGTCAGCCCCAGCATTTT.

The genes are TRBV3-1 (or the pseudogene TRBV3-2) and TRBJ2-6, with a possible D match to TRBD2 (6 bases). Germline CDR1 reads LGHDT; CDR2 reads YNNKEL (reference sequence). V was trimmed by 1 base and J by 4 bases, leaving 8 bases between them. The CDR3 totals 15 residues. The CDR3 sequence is CASSQGGAGANVLTF. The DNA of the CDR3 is TGTGCCAGCAGCCAAGGCGGGGCCGGGGCCAACGTCCTGACTTTC.

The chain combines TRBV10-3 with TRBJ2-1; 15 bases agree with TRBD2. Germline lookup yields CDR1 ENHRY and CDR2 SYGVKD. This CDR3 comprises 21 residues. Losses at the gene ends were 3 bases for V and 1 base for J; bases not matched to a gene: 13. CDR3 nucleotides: TGTGCCATCAGTGACCCCTACGGGACTAGCGGGAGGTTAGAGTCCTACAATGAGCAGTTCTTC. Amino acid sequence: CAISDPYGTSGRLESYNEQFF.

DNA of the CDR3: TGTGCCAGCAGTTTCCTCTTCAGGGGGAACTTAGCCAAAAACATTCAGTACTTC. Protein: CASSFLFRGNLAKNIQYF. The J gene is TRBJ2-4, the V gene TRBV6-2 or TRBV6-3, with 7 bases aligning to TRBD1. After removal of 4 bases from V and 0 bases from J, the junction contained 12 bases not matched to a gene. Germline V CDR1 and CDR2: MNHEY, SVGEGT. The CDR3 covers 18 residues.

CDR3 DNA sequence: TGCGCCAGCAGCTTGGGAGCTAATTCACCCCTCCACTTT. Its protein product is CASSLGANSPLHF. J is TRBJ1-6 and V is TRBV5-1; no firm D call. Trimming took 0 bases from V and 6 from J, leaving 4 bases between them. Germline V CDR1 and CDR2: SGHRS, YFSETQ. This CDR3 comprises 13 residues.

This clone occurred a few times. CDR3: CASSESGGTEQYF. In DNA, the CDR3 is TGCGCCAGCAGTGAGTCGGGGGGAACCGAGCAGTACTTC. The chain combines TRBV10-2 with TRBJ2-7, with a possible D match to TRBD2 (6 bases). Germline V gives CDR1 WSHSY, CDR2 SAAADI. V lost 0 bases to trimming and J lost 6 bases, with 9 bases between them. This CDR3 is 13 amino acids long.

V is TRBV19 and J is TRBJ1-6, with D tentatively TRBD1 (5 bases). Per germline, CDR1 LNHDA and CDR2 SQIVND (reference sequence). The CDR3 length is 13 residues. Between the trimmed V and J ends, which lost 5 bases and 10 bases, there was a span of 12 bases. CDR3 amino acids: CASSPGRGSPLHF. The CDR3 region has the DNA TGTGCCAGTAGTCCTGGGAGGGGATCACCCCTCCACTTT. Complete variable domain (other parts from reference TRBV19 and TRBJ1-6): DGGITQSPKYLFRKEGQNVTLSCEQNLNHDAMYWYRQDPGQGLRLIYYSQIVNDFQKGDIAEGYSVSREKKESFPLTVTSAQKNPTAFYLCASSPGRGSPLHFGNGTRLTVT.

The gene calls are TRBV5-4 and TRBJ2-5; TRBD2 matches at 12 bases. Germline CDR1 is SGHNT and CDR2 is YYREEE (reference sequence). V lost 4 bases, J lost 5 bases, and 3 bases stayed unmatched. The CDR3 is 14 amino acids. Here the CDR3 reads CASSPSGGAETQYF. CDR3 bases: TGTGCCAGCAGCCCTAGCGGGGGGGCGGAGACCCAGTACTTC.

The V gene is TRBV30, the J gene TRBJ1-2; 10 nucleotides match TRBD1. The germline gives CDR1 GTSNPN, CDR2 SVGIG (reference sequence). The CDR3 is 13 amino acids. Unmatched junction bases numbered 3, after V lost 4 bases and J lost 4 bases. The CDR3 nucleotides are TGTGCCTGGAAGGGACAGGGGACCTATGGCTACACCTTC. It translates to CAWKGQGTYGYTF.

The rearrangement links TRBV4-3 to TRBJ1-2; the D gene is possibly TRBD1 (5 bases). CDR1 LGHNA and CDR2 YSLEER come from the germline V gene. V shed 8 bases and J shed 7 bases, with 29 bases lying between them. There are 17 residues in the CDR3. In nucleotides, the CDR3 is TGCGCCAGCGACCCCGGGTTAGGGGAGGGTAATATAGGTGGCTACACCTTC. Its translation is CASDPGLGEGNIGGYTF.